This T cell receptor beta chain was sequenced in a study of T cells after yellow fever vaccination. This clonotype was observed a handful of times. What it binds is not known. TCRdb re-called the 5' RACE reads through MiXCR, storing one row per CDR3 protein. Here the sample spans roughly 350,000 distinct CDR3 sequences, 4.1% being singletons. General study results and limits: Although most clonotypes did not, a small share appeared in both CD4 and CD8 compartments. Reappearance after the booster was seen for most primary-vaccination clones, at 95% to 96% CD4 and more than 80% CD8. Abundant contaminating clonotypes from the bulk population could appear in FACS-sorted repertoires. Weaker overall, the secondary response nonetheless peaked faster (day 5 versus 15).

Sequencing used PBMCs, obtained 5 days after the yellow fever booster vaccination. The receptor comes from a young man who received the YFV17D yellow fever vaccine.

CDR3 sequence: CASSPIRLTGELFF. DNA of the CDR3: TGTGCCAGCAGTCCCATCCGGCTGACCGGGGAGCTGTTTTTT. The chain has TRBV12-3 or TRBV12-4 and TRBJ2-2, with D unresolved. V lost 5 bases and J lost 5, with 12 bases in between. The length of the CDR3 is 14 residues.